Below are 3 T cell receptor beta chains sequenced from a single sample in a study of shared clonotypes between healthy human individuals. Using immunoSEQ multiplex PCR, the repertoire was profiled, and TCRdb retains in-frame clones only, with some absent. The repertoire holds 1.4 million to 1.5 million clones, roughly 95% seen once, with roughly 1.1% in the top ten. The specimen was naive CD4+ T cells sorted from blood. As for subset: CD45RA+ positively selected. The receptors here all came from a man in his thirties or forties in good health.

This clone was picked up one time. J is TRBJ2-7 and V is TRBV27; D perhaps matches TRBD1 (6 bases). Trimming took off 6 bases at V and 0 bases at J, with 9 bases between the two ends. Germline loops: CDR1 MNHEY, CDR2 SMNVEV (reference sequence). The CDR3 spans 13 residues. The CDR3 bases are TGTGCCAGCAGCCGACAGGACTCCTACGAGCAGTACTTC. Amino acids: CASSRQDSYEQYF.

This chain uses TRBV10-1 with TRBJ2-1; 11 nucleotides line up with TRBD2. The CDR3 contains 13 residues. With 9 bases clipped from V and 6 bases from J, the junction kept 4 bases outside the gene matches. The germline V gene has CDR1 WNHNN and CDR2 SYGVQD (reference sequence). CDR3 nucleotides: TGCGCCAGTAGCGGGAGGGTGGTCAATGAGCAGTTCTTC. It translates to CASSGRVVNEQFF.

This clone was detected only once. The CDR3 sequence: CASSPPAGGFYEQYF. The CDR3 bases are TGTGCCAGCAGCCCTCCGGCGGGAGGGTTCTACGAGCAGTACTTC. V is TRBV11-2 and J is TRBJ2-7, with 9 bases lining up with TRBD2. Germline assignment: CDR1 SGHAT and CDR2 FQNNGV. J was trimmed by 3 bases and V by 5 bases; bases with no gene match: 8. The CDR3 has 15 amino acids. The whole variable domain, filled in from reference TRBV11-2 and TRBJ2-7, reads EAGVAQSPRYKIIEKRQSVAFWCNPISGHATLYWYQQILGQGPKLLIQFQNNGVVDDSQLPKDRFSAERLKGVDSTLKIQPAKLEDSAVYLCASSPPAGGFYEQYFGPGTRLTVT.